This TCR beta chain was captured by sequencing in a study of shared clonotypes between healthy human individuals. About the study: CD4 naive cells filled three plates per donor, CD4 memory three, CD8 naive two and CD8 memory one.

The material for each subset, its genomic DNA, was split evenly across several immunoSEQ plates. Repertoires were generated with immunoSEQ multiplex PCR, while TCRdb's copy carries only in-frame clones and drops some. The profile covers more than 2 million clones, with approximately 92% appearing a single time and less than 2% taken by the ten largest. Looked up from germline, CDR1 is SGHNT and CDR2 is YENEEA. The CDR3 runs to 12 residues. The V end was cut by 5 bases, the J end by 13 bases, with 17 bases between. General study points: What naive subsets generally showed was a larger estimated richness than memory subsets showed. Several donors held approximately 4.5% of naive CD4 clonotypes in common.

As regards this clone: Antigen specificity is unknown.

Only CD45RO-negative cells positively selected for CCR7 counted as naive CD8 cells, so terminally differentiated effector memory CD45RA+ cells were excluded. This sequence was found in a man younger than 30 in good health. Some clones in this sample may be carry-over from other donors' samples. The sample comprised naive CD8+ T cells from PBMCs. The chain uses TRBV11-3 and TRBJ1-2; D is possibly TRBD1 (6 bases). The CDR3 region is CASSPRGPRPTF. In nucleotides, the CDR3 is TGTGCCAGCAGCCCCAGGGGACCGAGGCCCACCTTC.